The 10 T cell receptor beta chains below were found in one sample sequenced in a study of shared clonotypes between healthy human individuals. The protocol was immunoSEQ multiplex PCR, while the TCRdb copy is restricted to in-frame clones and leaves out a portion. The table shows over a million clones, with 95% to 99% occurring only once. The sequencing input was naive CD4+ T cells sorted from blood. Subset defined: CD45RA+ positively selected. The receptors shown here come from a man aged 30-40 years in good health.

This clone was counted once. This CDR3 is CASAWGRASGSGEQYF. The CDR3 DNA sequence: TGTGCCAGCGCCTGGGGGCGCGCTAGCGGGAGTGGCGAGCAGTACTTC. J is TRBJ2-7 and V is TRBV18; 10 bases fit TRBD2. V was pared by 8 bases and J by 6 bases, with 16 bases of the junction left unmatched. The CDR3 consists of 16 residues. Germline V gene lookup returns CDR1 KGHSH and CDR2 LQKENI.

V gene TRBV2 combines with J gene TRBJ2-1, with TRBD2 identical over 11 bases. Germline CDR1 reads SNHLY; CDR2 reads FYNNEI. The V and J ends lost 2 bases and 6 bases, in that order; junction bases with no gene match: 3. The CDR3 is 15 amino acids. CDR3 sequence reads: CASSELAGGPNEQFF. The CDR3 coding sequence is TGTGCCAGCAGTGAACTAGCGGGAGGCCCCAATGAGCAGTTCTTC.

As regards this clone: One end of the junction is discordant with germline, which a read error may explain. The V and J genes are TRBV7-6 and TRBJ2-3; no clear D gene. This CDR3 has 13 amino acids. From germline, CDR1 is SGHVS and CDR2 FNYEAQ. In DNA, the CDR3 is TGTGCCAGCAGCCCCTCACCTAGAGTTAAGGAGTTTTTT. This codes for CASSPSPRVKEFF.

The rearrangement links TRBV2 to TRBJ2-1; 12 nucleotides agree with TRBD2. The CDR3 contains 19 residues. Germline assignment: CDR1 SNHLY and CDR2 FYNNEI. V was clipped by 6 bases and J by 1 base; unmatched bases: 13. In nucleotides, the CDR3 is TGTGCCAGCAGCGAGGCGACTAGCGGGAGCGGTAGATCCTACAATGAGCAGTTCTTC. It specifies CASSEATSGSGRSYNEQFF.

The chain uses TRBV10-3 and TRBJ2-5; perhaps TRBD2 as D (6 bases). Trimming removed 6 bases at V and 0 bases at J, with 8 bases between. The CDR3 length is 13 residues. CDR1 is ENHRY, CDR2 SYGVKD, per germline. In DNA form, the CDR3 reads TGTGCCATCAGAGGAGGGAACCAAGAGACCCAGTACTTC. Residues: CAIRGGNQETQYF.

The CDR3 DNA reads as TGTGCCAGCAGCCTCACAGTTGCTAGCGGGAGCCACGAGCAGTACTTC. Translated, it gives CASSLTVASGSHEQYF. V usage is TRBV7-9 and J usage is TRBJ2-7, with TRBD2 identical over 10 bases. The CDR3 sequence is 16 residues long. J was trimmed by 5 bases and V by 5 bases; bases with no gene match: 12. Germline V CDR1 and CDR2: SEHNR, FQNEAQ (reference sequence). Based on the CDR3 plus reference TRBV7-9 and TRBJ2-7, the full variable domain is DTGVSQNPRHKITKRGQNVTFRCDPISEHNRLYWYRQTLGQGPEFLTYFQNEAQLEKSRLLSDRFSAERPKGSFSTLEIQRTEQGDSAMYLCASSLTVASGSHEQYFGPGTRLTVT.

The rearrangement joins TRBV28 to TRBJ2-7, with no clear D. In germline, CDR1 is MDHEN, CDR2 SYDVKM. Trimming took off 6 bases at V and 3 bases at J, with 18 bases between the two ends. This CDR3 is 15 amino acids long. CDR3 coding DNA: TGTGCCAGCAGCCCTTTGATTTTTCATGACTACGAGCAGTACTTC. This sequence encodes CASSPLIFHDYEQYF.

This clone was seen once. CDR3 sequence: CASSLAGTADTQYF. DNA for the CDR3: TGTGCCAGCAGTTTAGCAGGTACTGCAGATACGCAGTATTTT. This rearrangement joins TRBV27 to TRBJ2-3; D is ambiguous. Germline V gene lookup returns CDR1 MNHEY and CDR2 SMNVEV (reference sequence). The CDR3 spans 14 residues. The ends were cut back, 2 bases at V and 4 bases at J, with 10 bases in the middle.

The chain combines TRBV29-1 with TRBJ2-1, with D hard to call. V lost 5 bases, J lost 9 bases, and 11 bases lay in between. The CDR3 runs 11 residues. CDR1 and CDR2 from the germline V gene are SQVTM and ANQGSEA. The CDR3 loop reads CSVFAVSEQFF. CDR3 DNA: TGCAGCGTTTTCGCCGTTAGTGAGCAGTTCTTC.

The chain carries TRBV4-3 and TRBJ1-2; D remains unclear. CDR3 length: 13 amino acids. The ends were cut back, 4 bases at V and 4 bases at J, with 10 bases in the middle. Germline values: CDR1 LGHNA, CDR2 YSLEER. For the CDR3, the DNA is TGCGCCAGCAGCCCCAGACTCGGCTATGGCTACACCTTC. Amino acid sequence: CASSPRLGYGYTF.